A single sample is the source of the 26 T cell receptor beta chains below, sequenced in a study of blood T cell repertoires in COVID-19. The table came from immunoSEQ multiplex PCR; TCRdb's copy has only in-frame clones and leaves some out. The sample contains around 310,000 clones, around 87% of which appear only once. Sequencing was carried out using peripheral blood. These receptors were taken from a woman in her 40s with COVID-19, enrolled during active disease.

The gene calls are TRBV7-3 and TRBJ1-6; D is perhaps TRBD1 (5 bases). CDR3 length: 15 residues. Trimming took off 1 base at V and 9 bases at J, with 13 bases between the two ends. Germline CDR1 is SGHTA and CDR2 is FQGTGA. CDR3 protein: CASSLMPGSGSPLHF. In nucleotides, the CDR3 is TGTGCCAGCAGCTTAATGCCAGGGTCCGGTTCACCCCTCCACTTT.

V and J are TRBV5-1 and TRBJ2-1; D not certain. This CDR3 has 14 amino acids. V was trimmed by 1 base and J by 5 bases, leaving 10 bases between them. From germline, CDR1 is SGHRS and CDR2 YFSETQ. The chain's CDR3 is CASSLLRRDNEQFF. CDR3 nucleotide sequence: TGCGCCAGCAGCTTGTTACGAAGAGACAATGAGCAGTTCTTC. The variable domain in full, completed from reference TRBV5-1 and TRBJ2-1, reads KAGVTQTPRYLIKTRGQQVTLSCSPISGHRSVSWYQQTPGQGLQFLFEYFSETQRNKGNFPGRFSGRQFSNSRSEMNVSTLELGDSALYLCASSLLRRDNEQFFGPGTRLTVL.

This clone was recorded once. In DNA form, the CDR3 reads TGTGCCAGCAGTTTCGGACTAGCGGGTTCTCCGCAGTTCTTC. It specifies CASSFGLAGSPQFF. The gene calls are TRBV28 and TRBJ2-1; 11 positions match TRBD2. The germline V gene encodes CDR1 MDHEN and CDR2 SYDVKM. CDR3 size: 14 residues. The V gene end was trimmed by 3 bases and the J gene end by 12 bases; junction bases not matched to a gene: 7.

This rearrangement joins TRBV6-2 or TRBV6-3 to TRBJ2-7; 11 bases are a match to TRBD2. The junction had 9 bases not matched to a gene; V was cut back by 6 bases and J by 2 bases. The germline V gene encodes CDR1 MNHEY and CDR2 SVGEGT. The CDR3 length is 16 residues. In nucleotides, the CDR3 is TGTGCCAGCAGCCCAGGACTAGCGGGTCATACCTACGAGCAGTACTTC. Protein: CASSPGLAGHTYEQYF.

The V gene is TRBV27, the J gene TRBJ1-1; D unresolved. The germline V gene encodes CDR1 MNHEY and CDR2 SMNVEV (reference sequence). This CDR3 is 12 amino acids long. Trimming shortened V by 8 bases and J by 1 base, and 8 bases separated the two germline ends. CDR3: CASFSGNTEAFF. The CDR3 DNA sequence: TGTGCCAGCTTTAGTGGGAACACTGAAGCTTTCTTT.

In its sample, this clone was seen a few times. Here the CDR3 reads CASSQVLWGQPYGYTF. CDR3 DNA sequence: TGCGCCAGCAGCCAAGTCCTGTGGGGGCAGCCCTATGGCTACACCTTC. The chain links TRBV4-3 to TRBJ1-2; D might be TRBD1 (6 bases). Germline V lookup: CDR1 LGHNA, CDR2 YSLEER. The CDR3 runs to 16 residues. Trimming took off 1 base at V and 4 bases at J, with 16 bases between the two ends.

The CDR3 DNA reads TGTGCCAGCAGCCCTACAGGGGATGGTGAGCAGTTCTTC. This encodes CASSPTGDGEQFF. The rearrangement joins TRBV7-9 to TRBJ2-1, with TRBD1 matching 7 bases. V dropped 5 bases and J dropped 9; count of bases not matched to a gene: 7. This CDR3 has 13 amino acids. Per the germline V gene, CDR1 is SEHNR and CDR2 is FQNEAQ (reference sequence).

This clone was recorded once. The J gene is TRBJ1-2, the V gene TRBV7-9; D not certain. Trimming removed 5 bases at V and 2 bases at J, with 15 bases between. The germline V gene encodes CDR1 SEHNR and CDR2 FQNEAQ (reference sequence). The CDR3 length is 15 residues. The CDR3 loop reads CASSPSGSLNYGYTF. CDR3 nucleotides: TGTGCCAGCAGCCCCTCAGGATCCTTAAACTATGGCTACACCTTC.

V and J are TRBV21-1 and TRBJ2-3; TRBD2 is the table's D call, not checked against the DNA. TRBV21-1 is noted as a pseudogene. The CDR3 totals 20 residues. Written as DNA, the CDR3 is TGTGCCAGCAGCCCACGGGGGACTGTAGGTATTTGGGCCCACACAGATACGCAGTATTTT. Its translation is CASSPRGTVGIWAHTDTQYF.

The J gene is TRBJ2-1, the V gene TRBV7-9, with 16 bases aligning to TRBD2. The CDR3 runs to 16 residues. V trimming: 4 bases; J trimming: 7 bases; junction bases outside the gene matches: 4. CDR1 and CDR2 from the germline V gene are SEHNR and FQNEAQ (reference sequence). The CDR3 nucleotides read TGTGCCAGCAGCTCTGGGACTAGCGGGAGGGGGAATGAGCAGTTCTTC. This encodes CASSSGTSGRGNEQFF.

V usage is TRBV15 and J usage is TRBJ1-4; D not resolved. The germline V gene encodes CDR1 LNHNV and CDR2 YYDKDF (reference sequence). The CDR3 loop spans 16 amino acids. V shed 1 base and J shed 3 bases, with 12 bases lying between them. The CDR3 reads CATSRVIETANEKLFF. The CDR3 bases are TGTGCCACCAGCAGAGTTATCGAAACAGCTAATGAAAAACTGTTTTTT.

The chain uses TRBV3-1 (or the pseudogene TRBV3-2) and TRBJ2-1; 11 nucleotides agree with TRBD2. Germline CDR1 and CDR2: LGHDT and YNNKEL (reference sequence). With V trimmed by 4 bases and J by 10 bases, 6 bases remained unmatched. CDR3 size: 14 residues. CDR3 bases: TGTGCCAGCAGCCCCGGGGTAGCGGGAGGGGAGCAGTTCTTC. This codes for CASSPGVAGGEQFF.

Of note for this clone: A read error may produce the germline difference seen at one junction end. CDR3 coding DNA: TGTGCCATCAGTGAGAGACGGACAGGGCCTAACGATGGCTACACCTTC. Its protein product is CAISERRTGPNDGYTF. The chain carries TRBV10-3 and TRBJ1-2; 8 bases match TRBD1. The CDR3 spans 16 residues. Germline values: CDR1 ENHRY, CDR2 SYGVKD.

The chain links TRBV6-5 to TRBJ1-2; 7 bases map to TRBD1. V lost 5 bases and J lost 2; bases outside the gene matches: 2. CDR3 length: 13 amino acids. The germline gives CDR1 MNHEY, CDR2 SVGAGI. The CDR3 DNA reads TGTGCCAGCAGTCAGACAGGGAACTATGGCTACACCTTC. It translates to CASSQTGNYGYTF.

The gene calls are TRBV3-1 (or the pseudogene TRBV3-2) and TRBJ1-3, with a tentative D call TRBD1 (5 bases). The CDR3 length is 13 residues. Germline-derived CDR1 and CDR2 are LGHDT and YNNKEL (reference sequence). The V end lost 2 bases, the J end lost 4 bases, and 6 bases lay between the germline ends. The CDR3 DNA sequence: TGTGCCAGCAGCCAAAGACAGGGAAACACCATATATTTT. It is translated as CASSQRQGNTIYF.

This clone has just one count. The chain joins TRBV7-2 to TRBJ1-2, with a possible D match to TRBD1 (6 bases). The germline gives CDR1 SGHTA, CDR2 FQGNSA. The CDR3 totals 15 residues. Between the trimmed V and J ends, which lost 0 bases and 8 bases, there was a span of 16 bases. The CDR3 loop reads CASSLARGGAGGYTF. CDR3 bases: TGTGCCAGCAGCTTAGCTAGGGGGGGCGCAGGAGGCTACACCTTC.

The chain has TRBV28 and TRBJ2-5, with D perhaps matching TRBD1 (5 bases). The CDR3 runs to 13 residues. Germline CDR1 and CDR2: MDHEN and SYDVKM. Deletions cut 8 bases from V and 5 bases from J, with 15 bases between. CDR3 sequence: CASEQGSWETQYF. The CDR3 DNA sequence: TGTGCCAGCGAGCAGGGAAGCTGGGAGACCCAGTACTTC.

The chain is built from TRBV9 and TRBJ1-2; D possibly corresponds to TRBD1 (6 bases). The CDR3 consists of 16 residues. Germline loops: CDR1 SGDLS, CDR2 YYNGEE. The V end was cut by 0 bases, the J end by 0 bases, with 12 bases between. CDR3 nucleotides: TGTGCCAGCAGCGTAGGGTCCAGGGGAGCTAACTATGGCTACACCTTC. It translates to CASSVGSRGANYGYTF.

This chain joins TRBV7-2 and TRBJ1-3, with D tentatively TRBD1 (5 bases). Germline-derived CDR1 and CDR2 are SGHTA and FQGNSA. This CDR3 region has 17 residues. Trimming pared 2 bases from V and 7 bases from J, leaving 21 bases between. In nucleotides, the CDR3 is TGTGCCAGCAGCTTAAGGCGACGTCTTCAAGGGGTCAACACCATATATTTT. Encoded protein: CASSLRRRLQGVNTIYF.

This clone was counted only a few times. The rearrangement links TRBV6-5 to TRBJ1-4; TRBD1 matches at 8 bases. CDR3 size: 16 residues. V shed 4 bases and J 4 bases; nucleotides not matched to a gene: 8. The germline CDR1 and CDR2 sequences are MNHEY and SVGAGI. CDR3 residues: CASSFGQGAGNEKLFF. The CDR3 DNA is TGTGCCAGCAGTTTTGGACAGGGAGCTGGTAATGAAAAACTGTTTTTT.

The genes are TRBV13 and TRBJ2-3, with a weak D call TRBD2 (7 bases). Germline V gives CDR1 PRHDT, CDR2 FYEKMQ (reference sequence). V dropped 7 bases and J dropped 3 bases, with 14 bases sitting between them. The CDR3 is 14 residues long. The CDR3 spells CASTGASGTDTQYF. The CDR3 DNA sequence: TGTGCCAGCACGGGGGCTAGCGGTACAGATACGCAGTATTTT.

This chain links TRBV28 with TRBJ1-2; D is unresolved. The germline V and J ends were trimmed by 6 bases and 4 bases, with 12 bases remaining between them. The CDR3 has 13 amino acids. Germline CDR1 is MDHEN and CDR2 is SYDVKM. The CDR3: CASSPLGIYGYTF. CDR3 nucleotides: TGTGCCAGCAGCCCCCTCGGGATCTATGGCTACACCTTC.

The rearrangement uses TRBV7-6 and TRBJ2-1, with a weak D call TRBD1 (5 bases). The CDR3 contains 13 residues. Germline CDR1 reads SGHVS; CDR2 reads FNYEAQ. V dropped 5 bases and J dropped 8 bases, with 13 bases sitting between them. The CDR3 nucleotides are TGTGCCAGCAGCGGGGCCCCGAGGCATGAGCAGTTCTTC. The encoded protein is CASSGAPRHEQFF.

This clone was recorded once. The gene calls are TRBV7-8 and TRBJ2-7; unclear D gene. The germline V gene encodes CDR1 SGHVS and CDR2 FQNEAQ. The CDR3 has 14 residues. The V gene lost 0 bases and the J gene lost 4 bases, with 10 bases spanning the gap. CDR3 residues: CASSLAQANYEQYF. The CDR3 region has the DNA TGTGCCAGCAGCTTAGCTCAGGCCAATTACGAGCAGTACTTC.

The chain has TRBV4-1 and TRBJ2-1; D may be TRBD1 (6 bases). Between the trimmed V and J ends, which lost 4 bases and 4 bases, there was a span of 20 bases. Germline CDR1 MGHRA, CDR2 YSYEKL. There are 17 residues in the CDR3. CDR3 in DNA: TGCGCCAGCAGCCTGACGATGACAGGTAGCCTTTACAATGAGCAGTTCTTC. This codes for CASSLTMTGSLYNEQFF.

The rearrangement uses TRBV25-1 and TRBJ2-3; D ambiguous. Trimming cost V 4 bases and J 6 bases, with 5 bases left between them. The CDR3 totals 11 residues. Per germline, CDR1 MGHDK and CDR2 SYGVNS. This CDR3 is CASSAGDTQYF. In nucleotides, the CDR3 is TGTGCCAGCAGTGCAGGTGATACGCAGTATTTT.